Shown below are 10 T cell receptor beta chains from a single sample sequenced in a study of blood T cell repertoires in COVID-19. Method: immunoSEQ multiplex PCR; TCRdb's copy keeps in-frame clones and lacks some. The sample has under 300,000 clones; roughly 91% are singletons. Sequenced input: peripheral blood. The receptors shown here come from a woman between 40 and 50 years old who had recovered from COVID-19.

The rearrangement links TRBV6-2 or TRBV6-3 to TRBJ1-5, with D maybe TRBD1 (6 bases). This CDR3 is built from 16 residues. Germline CDR1 is MNHEY and CDR2 is SVGEGT. The V gene lost 4 bases and the J gene lost 3 bases, with 16 bases spanning the gap. The CDR3 DNA reads TGTGCCAGCAGTTGGCCGGGGGGGGGCTTCAATCAGCCCCAGCATTTT. Protein sequence: CASSWPGGGFNQPQHF.

This clone was counted a single time. Here the CDR3 DNA reads TGTGCCACCAGTGAAAATAACAATGAGCAGTTCTTC. Translated, it gives CATSENNNEQFF. The chain is built from TRBV24-1 and TRBJ2-1; D gene uncertain. Per germline, CDR1 KGHDR and CDR2 SFDVKD. V was trimmed by 4 bases and J by 5 bases, leaving 5 bases between them. This CDR3 contains 12 residues.

The chain links TRBV28 to TRBJ2-1; D not resolved. The CDR3 extends over 15 amino acids. V was trimmed by 6 bases and J by 4 bases, leaving 16 bases between them. CDR1 MDHEN and CDR2 SYDVKM come from the germline V gene. CDR3 in amino acids: CASRSSVRPYNEQFF. The CDR3 DNA reads as TGTGCCAGCAGGTCCTCGGTGCGGCCATACAATGAGCAGTTCTTC.

The gene calls are TRBV7-2 and TRBJ1-4, with D possibly matching TRBD1 (6 bases). Trimming pared 3 bases from V and 0 bases from J, leaving 17 bases between. The length of the CDR3 is 18 residues. CDR1 and CDR2 (germline): SGHTA, FQGNSA. The CDR3 loop reads CASSLWGPQLATNEKLFF. CDR3 DNA: TGTGCCAGCAGCTTGTGGGGGCCCCAACTTGCAACTAATGAAAAACTGTTTTTT. Full variable domain (remainder filled in from reference TRBV7-2 and TRBJ1-4): GAGVSQSPSNKVTEKGKDVELRCDPISGHTALYWYRQSLGQGLEFLIYFQGNSAPDKSGLPSDRFSAERTGGSVSTLTIQRTQQEDSAVYLCASSLWGPQLATNEKLFFGSGTQLSVL.

The chain uses TRBV4-3 and TRBJ2-3, with TRBD2 matching 9 bases. This CDR3 comprises 16 residues. Germline V gene sequence: CDR1 LGHNA, CDR2 YSLEER. Trimming at V came to 3 bases and at J to 0 bases, leaving 4 bases not matched to a gene. The chain's CDR3 is CASSQAGGSSTDTQYF. The CDR3 nucleotides are TGCGCCAGCAGCCAGGCGGGGGGGTCTAGCACAGATACGCAGTATTTT.

V usage is TRBV6-2 or TRBV6-3 and J usage is TRBJ2-3; TRBD2 matches at 7 bases. The ends lost 4 bases at V and 2 bases at J; junction bases unmatched: 6. Germline CDR1 is MNHEY and CDR2 is SVGEGT. The CDR3 loop spans 15 amino acids. The CDR3 reads CASSSLLAATDTQYF. The CDR3 bases are TGTGCCAGCAGTTCTCTCCTAGCGGCCACAGATACGCAGTATTTT.

CDR3 amino acids: CASSPRRGRPSRDTGELFF. CDR3 nucleotides: TGTGCCAGCAGCCCTCGGCGGGGCCGCCCCTCTCGGGACACCGGGGAGCTGTTTTTT. The chain has TRBV11-2 and TRBJ2-2; weak D call: TRBD2 (6 bases). Germline values: CDR1 SGHAT, CDR2 FQNNGV. This CDR3 region has 19 residues. The V end was cut by 5 bases, the J end by 3 bases, with 25 bases between.

The rearrangement links TRBV7-3 to TRBJ1-1, with 7 bases matching TRBD1. The germline V gene encodes CDR1 SGHTA and CDR2 FQGTGA. CDR3 length: 17 amino acids. Unmatched junction bases numbered 16, after V lost 5 bases and J lost 4 bases. Written as DNA, the CDR3 is TGTGCCAGCAGCCCGAACCCCCCAGGGGGGCGAGGCACTGAAGCTTTCTTT. This gives the protein CASSPNPPGGRGTEAFF.

This chain joins TRBV7-8 and TRBJ1-4; 7 nucleotides match TRBD1. This CDR3 is built from 15 residues. Trimming removed 5 bases from V and 5 bases from J; junction bases left unmatched: 8. The germline V gene encodes CDR1 SGHVS and CDR2 FQNEAQ. CDR3 DNA: TGTGCCAGCAGCCCCGGACAGGACTTAAATGAAAAACTGTTTTTT. Translation gives CASSPGQDLNEKLFF.

The genes are TRBV5-6 and TRBJ1-2, with TRBD1 as a possible D gene (6 bases). CDR1 and CDR2 (germline): SGHDT, YYEEEE. Trimming shortened V by 0 bases and J by 5 bases, and 11 bases separated the two germline ends. CDR3 length: 14 residues. CDR3 DNA sequence: TGTGCCAGCAGCTTGGGCGGGGGCTGGTATGGCTACACCTTC. It encodes CASSLGGGWYGYTF.